These 16 T cell receptor beta chains were sequenced from one sample in a study of blood T cell repertoires in COVID-19. The repertoire was sequenced with immunoSEQ multiplex PCR; TCRdb's copy has only in-frame clones and lacks some. The sample holds about 210,000 clones, around 90% seen once. The specimen was PBMCs or T cells enriched from blood (not recorded which). The receptors were gathered from a young man with acute COVID-19.

The rearrangement links TRBV14 to TRBJ2-7; TRBD1 matches at 8 bases. V was pared by 3 bases and J by 4 bases, with 5 bases of the junction left unmatched. The CDR3 sequence is 14 residues long. Germline loops: CDR1 SGHDN, CDR2 FVKESK. The CDR3 coding sequence is TGTGCCAGCAGCCAGAAGGACAGGGCGTACGAGCAGTACTTC. It translates to CASSQKDRAYEQYF.

This chain uses TRBV27 with TRBJ2-7; 8 nucleotides match TRBD1. The CDR3 loop spans 14 amino acids. The V and J ends lost 5 bases and 2 bases, in that order; junction bases with no gene match: 5. Germline-derived CDR1 and CDR2 are MNHEY and SMNVEV (reference sequence). CDR3 protein: CASSTGTGAYEQYF. CDR3 DNA sequence: TGTGCCAGCAGTACCGGGACAGGAGCCTACGAGCAGTACTTC.

Note on this clone: This same CDR3 is encoded by further DNA sequences in the sample. The rearrangement uses TRBV19 and TRBJ1-1; TRBD1 agrees at 10 bases. Germline CDR1 reads LNHDA; CDR2 reads SQIVND (reference sequence). J lost 4 bases, V lost 5 bases, and 4 bases had no gene match. The CDR3 length is 14 residues. The CDR3 DNA is TGTGCCAGTAGTCCGGGACAGGGGAGCACTGAAGCTTTCTTT. It encodes CASSPGQGSTEAFF. Together with reference TRBV19 and TRBJ1-1, the CDR3 gives the full variable domain: DGGITQSPKYLFRKEGQNVTLSCEQNLNHDAMYWYRQDPGQGLRLIYYSQIVNDFQKGDIAEGYSVSREKKESFPLTVTSAQKNPTAFYLCASSPGQGSTEAFFGQGTRLTVV.

V usage is TRBV5-1 and J usage is TRBJ2-6; TRBD1 matches 7 bases. J lost 0 bases, V lost 4 bases, and 16 bases had no gene match. CDR3 length: 20 amino acids. The germline V gene has CDR1 SGHRS and CDR2 YFSETQ. The CDR3 region has the DNA TGCGCCAGCAGCCGCAACCTTGCCGGGACAGCCCTCTCTGGGGCCAACGTCCTGACTTTC. Translation gives CASSRNLAGTALSGANVLTF.

V usage is TRBV5-6 and J usage is TRBJ2-7; tentatively, D is TRBD2 (6 bases). The CDR3 totals 11 residues. CDR1 is SGHDT and CDR2 is YYEEEE in the germline V gene. Trimming took 6 bases from V and 6 from J, leaving 10 bases between them. CDR3 in DNA: TGTGCCAGCACCCTGGGGGGCGAGCAGTACTTC. This gives the protein CASTLGGEQYF. Full variable domain (missing parts from reference TRBV5-6 and TRBJ2-7): DAGVTQSPTHLIKTRGQQVTLRCSPKSGHDTVSWYQQALGQGPQFIFQYYEEEERQRGNFPDRFSGHQFPNYSSELNVNALLLGDSALYLCASTLGGEQYFGPGTRLTVT.

The rearrangement joins TRBV19 to TRBJ2-2; tentatively, D is TRBD2 (6 bases). The CDR3 consists of 14 residues. V was pared by 4 bases and J by 5 bases, with 11 bases between. CDR1 LNHDA and CDR2 SQIVND come from the germline V gene (reference sequence). The CDR3 sequence: CASSRGEPTGELFF. In DNA form, the CDR3 reads TGTGCCAGTAGTAGGGGGGAACCAACCGGGGAGCTGTTTTTT.

The V and J genes are TRBV9 and TRBJ1-1, with D possibly matching TRBD1 (5 bases). The CDR3 covers 14 residues. The germline V and J ends were trimmed by 0 bases and 7 bases, with 13 bases remaining between them. Per the germline V gene, CDR1 is SGDLS and CDR2 is YYNGEE. As DNA, the CDR3 is TGTGCCAGCAGCGTAGTTAGGGGTTATGGTGAAGCTTTCTTT. This gives the protein CASSVVRGYGEAFF.

J is TRBJ1-1 and V is TRBV9, with D perhaps TRBD1 (5 bases). The germline CDR1 and CDR2 sequences are SGDLS and YYNGEE. V lost 2 bases and J lost 3, with 8 bases in between. CDR3 length: 13 residues. The CDR3 bases are TGTGCCAGCAGCGTTAGCAGGGACACTGAAGCTTTCTTT. The encoded protein is CASSVSRDTEAFF.

The genes are TRBV29-1 and TRBJ1-2; maybe TRBD1 (5 bases). V lost 3 bases and J 8 bases, leaving 10 bases between the germline ends. Germline CDR1 and CDR2: SQVTM and ANQGSEA. CDR3 length equals 11 residues. DNA of the CDR3: TGCAGCGTTGATCAAGGGGTCGGCTACACCTTC. Protein sequence: CSVDQGVGYTF.

The CDR3 DNA reads as TGTGCCAGCAGTGAGTATTGGCAAGACTACGAGCAGTACTTC. Translated: CASSEYWQDYEQYF. This rearrangement joins TRBV2 to TRBJ2-7; D is ambiguous. This CDR3 has 14 amino acids. Germline CDR1 reads SNHLY; CDR2 reads FYNNEI. Trimming took off 3 bases at V and 3 bases at J, with 12 bases between the two ends. Full variable domain (outside the CDR3, taken from reference TRBV2 and TRBJ2-7): EPEVTQTPSHQVTQMGQEVILRCVPISNHLYFYWYRQILGQKVEFLVSFYNNEISEKSEIFDDQFSVERPDGSNFTLKIRSTKLEDSAMYFCASSEYWQDYEQYFGPGTRLTVT.

The rearrangement links TRBV2 to TRBJ2-3; tentative D call: TRBD1 (5 bases). V lost 4 bases and J lost 2, with 16 bases in between. The CDR3 contains 16 residues. CDR1 is SNHLY, CDR2 FYNNEI, per germline. The CDR3 bases are TGTGCCAGCAGTGGACGGACATCGAACCCCACAGATACGCAGTATTTT. It encodes CASSGRTSNPTDTQYF.

This clone was counted between two and nine times. V is TRBV29-1 and J is TRBJ1-2, with no clear D. Trimming removed 3 bases at V and 0 bases at J, with 8 bases between. Germline assignment: CDR1 SQVTM and CDR2 ANQGSEA. The CDR3 consists of 13 residues. CDR3 in DNA: TGCAGCGTTGACACAACAGCTAACTATGGCTACACCTTC. Its protein product is CSVDTTANYGYTF.

The V and J genes are TRBV11-1 and TRBJ2-1, with TRBD2 matching 8 bases. Germline loops: CDR1 SGHAT, CDR2 FQDESV (reference sequence). The CDR3 is 15 residues long. V gave up 5 bases and J gave up 5 bases; unmatched junction bases: 8. The CDR3 region has the DNA TGTGCCAGCAGCCCCAAATCGCGGGGGGACAATGAGCAGTTCTTC. It is translated as CASSPKSRGDNEQFF.

J is TRBJ2-7 and V is TRBV10-2; 7 bases line up with TRBD2. The germline V gene has CDR1 WSHSY and CDR2 SAAADI. This CDR3 is built from 13 residues. Unmatched junction bases numbered 4, after V lost 6 bases and J lost 2 bases. The CDR3 DNA is TGCGCCAGCAGCTACAGCGGGGCCTACGAGCAGTACTTC. Its translation: CASSYSGAYEQYF.

The chain uses TRBV11-1 and TRBJ2-1; TRBD2 matches at 9 bases. Germline-derived CDR1 and CDR2 are SGHAT and FQDESV (reference sequence). Germline trimming cut 1 base from V and 4 bases from J; bases unmatched to any gene: 2. This CDR3 comprises 15 residues. CDR3 nucleotide sequence: TGTGCCAGCAGCTTAGGGCGGGAGGGTTACAATGAGCAGTTCTTC. Residues: CASSLGREGYNEQFF.

The V gene is TRBV28, the J gene TRBJ1-5; a weak D match, TRBD1 (5 bases). This CDR3 region has 16 residues. Trimming cost V 4 bases and J 6 bases, with 19 bases left between them. Germline CDR1 reads MDHEN; CDR2 reads SYDVKM. CDR3 bases: TGTGCCAGCAGTTCCCCCGGGGGAGGGATTGGTCAGCCCCAGCATTTT. Translated: CASSSPGGGIGQPQHF.